Described below is a single TCR beta chain sequence and its context. The antigen it recognizes is unknown. Qualities for individual bases were not recorded, and no much larger clone is one base off. The collaborating institutions used their own protocols to collect whole blood in K2EDTA tubes. For TCRbeta analysis, collaborators shipped samples as frozen whole blood, isolated PBMCs, or DNA extracted from either of those sample types. From the germline V gene, CDR1 is MGHRA and CDR2 is YSYEKL. V has 2 bases trimmed and J has 4 bases trimmed; junction bases matching no gene number 7. Taken from cysteine to phenylalanine, the CDR3 has 15 residues. The kept DNA is CDR3 alone, 45 bases in frame from the first base. TCRbeta CDR3 regions were amplified from genomic DNA by means of the immunoSEQ Assay, a bias-controlled multiplex PCR. Turning to the authors' computational methods: Nucleated cell counts per sample were estimated from amplification of reference gene primers within the assay. Sequence reads were collapsed and filtered to measure the absolute abundance of every unique TCRbeta CDR3 rearrangement. For each sample, productive Simpson clonality was calculated as the square root of Simpson's diversity index across productive rearrangements. The immuneACCESS repertoire file appears here via TCRdb, limited to in-frame rearrangements. These files lack a portion of the clones; in checked studies, under half of the deficit traces to unresolved V genes, and the cause of the others is not known. The DNA was the basis for D and trimming; V, J and clone size are from that table. Recorded for this sample are 200,000 to 250,000 clones; under 90% of them occurred a single time. The top ten hold about 20% of the sample.

The data derive from a study of blood T cell repertoires in COVID-19 (dated by TCRdb to 2019 to 2021). Regarding the research as a whole: Samples from collaborators originated in the United States, Italy and Spain and spanned both the acute and convalescent phases of COVID-19. Nearly every sample came with metadata listing a de-identified subject ID, COVID-19 status, age in years and sex. Samples came from the ongoing ImmuneRACE study (first 160 participants) plus 1,254 subjects from 6 global collaborators. The repertoires were released in a freely available public database intended as a resource for research on the immune response to SARS-CoV-2. The prospective study material was composed of cDNA or gDNA derived from T cells, B-cell-depleted T cells, or PBMCs. Where available, HLA class I and class II types were obtained from metadata supplied by the sample provider rather than from assay-based typing. Deeply sampled blood TCRbeta repertoires from subjects exposed to, actively infected with, or recovered from COVID-19 were included in the dataset.

Broader findings and caveats from the paper: The quantity of clinical and demographic metadata differed by source and by participant and was supplied without curation.

The receptor was isolated from a man younger than 45 with active or convalescent COVID-19. Sample: peripheral blood. Rearrangement joined TRBV4-1 to TRBJ2-7; 8 central bases correspond to TRBD1. Here the CDR3 is given as CASSQSQGARYEQYF. The sequence in DNA is TGCGCCAGCAGCCAATCTCAGGGGGCGCGGTACGAGCAGTACTTC.